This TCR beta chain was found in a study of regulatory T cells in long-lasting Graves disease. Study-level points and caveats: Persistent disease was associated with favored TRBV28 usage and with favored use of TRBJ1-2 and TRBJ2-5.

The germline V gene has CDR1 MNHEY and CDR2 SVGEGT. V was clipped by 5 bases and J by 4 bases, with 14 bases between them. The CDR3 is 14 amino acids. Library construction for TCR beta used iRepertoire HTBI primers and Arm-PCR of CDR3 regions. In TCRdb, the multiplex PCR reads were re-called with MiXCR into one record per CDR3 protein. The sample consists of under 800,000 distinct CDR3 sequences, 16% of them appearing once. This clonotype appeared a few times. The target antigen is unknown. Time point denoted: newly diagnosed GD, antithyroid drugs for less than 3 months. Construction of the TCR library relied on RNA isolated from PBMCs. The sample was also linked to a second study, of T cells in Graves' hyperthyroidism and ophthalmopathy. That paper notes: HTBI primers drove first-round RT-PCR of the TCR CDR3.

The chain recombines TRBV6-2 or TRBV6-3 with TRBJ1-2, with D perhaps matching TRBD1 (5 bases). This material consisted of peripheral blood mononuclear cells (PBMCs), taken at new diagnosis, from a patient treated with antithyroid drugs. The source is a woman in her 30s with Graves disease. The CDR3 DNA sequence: TGTGCCAGCAGTGGGGCGGACGGTATCTATGGCTACACCTTC. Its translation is CASSGADGIYGYTF.